What follows describes a single T cell receptor beta chain. This clonotype turned up a few times. Its target antigen remains unknown. Qualities for individual bases were not recorded, and no much larger clone is one base off. Reading the germline V gene gives CDR1 MNHEY and CDR2 SVGAGI. The CDR3 contains 15 residues, cysteine and phenylalanine counted. Only the CDR3 DNA is retained, 45 bases long and in frame from the first base. V is pared back by 5 bases and J by 5 bases, with 18 bases lying between the germline termini. The data were obtained in a study of T and B cells in COVID-19 patients (dated by TCRdb to 2018 to 2021). A note on the overall study: Using TRB and IGH repertoire sequencing of peripheral blood, the study characterized adaptive immunity in COVID-19 patients who had active infection or had recovered. A median age of around 35 years was recorded in the recovered cohort versus 60 to 85 years in the active-infection cohort. In the active-infection cohort, about 90% of the roughly 20 patients had comorbidities linked to unfavorable COVID-19 outcome. A recovered cohort comprised more than 15 patients contributing about 22 samples, mostly after mild to moderate COVID-19 managed as outpatients. The TCR and BCR sequence repository comprised over 35 patients and 60 to 85 time points, with over 7 million TCR sequences analysed. An age-matched reference group of 39 healthy donors negative for COVID-19 antibodies served as the comparison for repertoire analyses. Two patients belonged to both the recovered and active cohorts because samples were available from active disease and after recovery. Critical illness requiring mechanical ventilation or ECMO was present in about 65% of the 20 patients in the active-infection cohort. Up to about 10 follow-up blood samples were collected per patient, with some samples spanning different disease stages in the same individual.

Genomic DNA extracted from blood was used in amounts of roughly 250-550 ng for amplification of TRB repertoires. The reads were generated on an Illumina MiSeq. Multiplex PCR with BIOMED2 TRB-A/B primer pools was used to amplify the TRB rearrangements. Illumina-compatible adapters and 7-nucleotide sample barcodes were attached to the amplicons through two consecutive PCRs. Phusion HS II polymerase was used for all library PCRs. The amplicons were purified from gel with the NucleoSpin Gel and PCR Clean-up kit, measured on Qubit, and then pooled at roughly 4 nM. Amplicon pool quality was checked on an Agilent 2100 Bioanalyzer before Illumina next-generation sequencing. The paper's data handling went like this. MiXCR 3.0.8 with the default MiXCR reference library was used to annotate TRB rearrangements. Non-productive reads and sequences with fewer than 2 reads were excluded, and each unique CDR3 nucleotide sequence counted as one clone. Clonality, diversity, richness and V-J gene usage were calculated in R 3.5.1. TCR clustering by CDR3 similarity used GLIPH2, with generation probabilities calculated by OLGA. Only GLIPH2 clusters with at least four unique TCR clonotypes present in at least three individuals were retained. The raw public reads went through TCRdb reprocessing: fastp at Q25, MiXCR clone calling, in-frame beta chains kept. Entries are consolidated by CDR3 protein sequence, retaining the most common genes and DNA. The V and J calls here are based on TCRdb, not the publication. Within this sample are roughly 3,800 distinct CDR3 sequences, with about 28% of them counted one time only. Of the sample, about 39% is held by the ten largest clones.

Study-level results and caveats: In patients with COVID-19, the usage of TRBV/TRBJ genes was reported to be strongly skewed. The cohort was considered too small to assess HLA contributions to COVID-19 susceptibility or severity. During active COVID-19 the TRB repertoires were highly clonal, but at recovery diversity and richness rose above the levels seen in healthy donors. Specific T cell subsets (CD4+/Treg/CD8+) and sorted SARS-CoV-2-responsive or tetramer+ T cells had not yet been sequenced, with those experiments still ongoing. A total of some 2,000 exclusive TCR clusters, including over 25 low-pGen clusters, were found in the recovered cohort. Blood samples obtained from mildly ill patients during symptoms, as well as early samples obtained from severe cases, were available only in scarce numbers. The reported TCR clusters were stated to require prospective validation before clinical use.

Sequenced material: blood. The rearrangement joined TRBV6-5 to TRBJ1-1; TRBD1 is possibly the D segment (6 matching bases). The receptor comes from a human donor with active COVID-19. The donor label of this sample is uncertain. The nucleotides are TGTGCCAGCAGTACAGACAGGACGCGGGCGACTGAAGCTTTCTTT. The encoded protein is CASSTDRTRATEAFF.